The T cell receptor (beta chain) described here comes from a study of CD8 T cells in Susac syndrome. V was pared by 5 bases and J by 2 bases, with 8 bases of the junction left unmatched. This CDR3 spans 15 amino acids. The V gene's germline CDR1 is KGHSH and CDR2 LQKENI. With random hexamers, reverse transcription was performed on roughly 0.5 to 1 ug of RNA. Across 54 Vbeta and 13 Jbeta, TCR beta CDR3 was amplified with immunoSEQ multiplex PCR. TCRdb passed the immunoSEQ multiplex PCR reads through MiXCR, listing each CDR3 protein once. The sample has around 140,000 distinct CDR3 sequences, around 96% seen once. Worth noting for this clonotype: Its antigen is unknown.

CD8+ and CD4+ T cells taken from blood had their TCR beta sequenced. TEMRA cells were FACS-enriched, unlike CD8+ and CD4+ T cells, which were negatively isolated. Study conclusions and caveats: The study admitted that it had a relatively small number of individuals in its TCR sequencing and HLA analysis.

The chain links TRBV18 to TRBJ2-5; TRBD2 matches 7 bases. The clonotype originates from a human donor with multiple sclerosis. Sequenced input: CD4+ T cells from PBMCs. CDR3 sequence: CASSNQRGGQETQYF. Here the CDR3 DNA reads TGTGCCAGCTCAAATCAGCGGGGAGGGCAAGAGACCCAGTACTTC.